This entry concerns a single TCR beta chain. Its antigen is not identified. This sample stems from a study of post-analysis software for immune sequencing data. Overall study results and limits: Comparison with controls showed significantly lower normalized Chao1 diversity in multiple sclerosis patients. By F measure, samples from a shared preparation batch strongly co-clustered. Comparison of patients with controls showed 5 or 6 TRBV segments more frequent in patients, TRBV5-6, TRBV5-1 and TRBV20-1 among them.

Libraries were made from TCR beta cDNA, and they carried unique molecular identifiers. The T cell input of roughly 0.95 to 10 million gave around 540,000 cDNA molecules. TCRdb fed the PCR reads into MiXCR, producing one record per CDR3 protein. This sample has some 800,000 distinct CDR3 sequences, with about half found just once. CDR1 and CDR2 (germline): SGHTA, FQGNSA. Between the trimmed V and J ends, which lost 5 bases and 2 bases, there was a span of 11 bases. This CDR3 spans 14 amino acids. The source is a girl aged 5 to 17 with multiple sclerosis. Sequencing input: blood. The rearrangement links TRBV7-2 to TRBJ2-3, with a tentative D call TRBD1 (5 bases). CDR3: CASSPGPYTDTQYF. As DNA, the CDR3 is TGTGCCAGCAGCCCAGGGCCGTACACAGATACGCAGTATTTT.